This TCR beta chain is from a study of read filtering for tumor transcriptome and immune sequencing. Study in general: The cohort had 17 to 20 men and about 15 women aged about 45 to 80, mean roughly 65 years.

This CDR3 spans 15 amino acids. Germline values: CDR1 SNHLY, CDR2 FYNNEI. Deletions cut 2 bases from V and 2 bases from J, with 13 bases between. From roughly 390 ng of RNA, a library with molecular barcoded alpha/delta and beta/gamma adaptors was made. TCRdb redid the calling of the reads with MiXCR, one entry per CDR3 protein. Among approximately 93,000 distinct CDR3 sequences, around a fifth were seen once, and the ten largest hold over 9.5%. Material: a population of CD138-negative cells sorted from bone marrow. The gene calls are TRBV2 and TRBJ2-7; D possibly corresponds to TRBD1 (5 bases). The sequence came from a donor at least 40 years old with multiple myeloma. CDR3 nucleotide sequence: TGTGCCAGCAGTGAAAGGGGTGGGTTTGCCTACGAGCAGTACTTC. Its translation: CASSERGGFAYEQYF.